This is a list of T cell receptor beta chains from one sample in a study of shared clonotypes between healthy human individuals. Some clones are missing from TCRdb's copy, which holds only in-frame ones; the method was immunoSEQ multiplex PCR. Counted here are fewer than 3 million clones, around 90% occurring once; the ten biggest clones make up 0.3% to 0.45%. Material: naive CD4+ T cells from PBMCs. These TCRs come from a young man in good health. Some clones in this sample may be carry-over from other donors' samples. Both conserved end residues are part of each CDR3. A D gene is named only where the DNA matches it firmly. Clone size, where shown, is once, few, many, or a class for clones that have expanded.

-,-,TRBV4-1,TRBJ2-6,CASSRYPNGGPSSGANVLTF,TGCGCCAGCAGCCGTTATCCCAATGGGGGGCCGAGCTCTGGGGCCAACGTCCTGACTTTC
-,-,TRBV5-4,TRBJ1-1,CASSLLLAGGHTEAFF,TGTGCCAGCAGCTTGCTCCTCGCCGGGGGGCACACTGAAGCTTTCTTT
-,TRBD2,TRBV7-2,TRBJ2-3,CASSLRTSGSADTQYF,TGTGCCAGCAGCCTCAGGACTAGCGGGAGTGCAGATACGCAGTATTTT
-,TRBD2,TRBV28,TRBJ2-7,CASSPSGESSYEQYF,TGTGCCAGCAGTCCAAGCGGGGAGAGCTCCTACGAGCAGTACTTC
-,TRBD2,TRBV18,TRBJ2-1,CASSPLAASYNEQFF,TGTGCCAGCTCACCCCTAGCGGCCTCCTACAATGAGCAGTTCTTC
-,-,TRBV9,TRBJ2-6,CASSPGTHPGANVLTF,TGTGCCAGCAGCCCAGGGACACATCCTGGGGCCAACGTCCTGACTTTC
-,-,TRBV5-1,TRBJ1-1,CASSPQGPSTEAFF,TGCGCCAGCAGCCCGCAGGGGCCTTCCACTGAAGCTTTCTTT
-,TRBD1,TRBV7-6,TRBJ2-2,CASSPWTGGDTGELFF,TGTGCCAGCAGCCCTTGGACAGGGGGAGACACCGGGGAGCTGTTTTTT
-,TRBD2,TRBV10-3,TRBJ2-1,CAISESTRGRAGPNNEQFF,TGTGCCATCAGTGAGTCGACCCGGGGCCGAGCGGGACCTAACAATGAGCAGTTCTTC
once,-,TRBV7-9,TRBJ2-7,CASSRGGTYEQYF,TGTGCCAGCAGCCGTGGGGGCACCTACGAGCAGTACTTC
-,TRBD1,TRBV7-9,TRBJ2-7,CASSDLDRGRHEQYF,TGTGCCAGCAGCGACCTGGACAGGGGGCGCCACGAGCAGTACTTC
-,-,TRBV28,TRBJ1-1,CASSSPTWTVEAFF,TGTGCCAGCAGCTCCCCAACCTGGACAGTTGAAGCTTTCTTT
once,-,TRBV7-8,TRBJ2-5,CASSLLAGQTQYF,TGTGCCAGCAGCTTACTGGCGGGACAGACCCAGTACTTC
-,-,TRBV7-3,TRBJ2-1,CASSLGVSNEQFF,TGTGCCAGCAGCTTGGGGGTTTCCAATGAGCAGTTCTTC
-,-,TRBV12-5,TRBJ2-1,CASGLVLGGEQFF,TGTGCTAGTGGTTTGGTACTAGGGGGTGAGCAGTTCTTC
-,TRBD1,TRBV7-2,TRBJ2-7,CASSFVRAAGGYEQYF,TGTGCCAGCAGCTTTGTAAGGGCCGCAGGGGGCTACGAGCAGTACTTC